This T cell receptor beta chain was sequenced during a study of T cell responses to AZD1222 COVID-19 vaccine. General study findings and limits: Donors were chiefly white British, with a greater number of females, and clonal diversity was perhaps underestimated. Spike-specific TCR breadth and depth went up after people got two AZD1222 doses. Across the whole spike, CD4 TCRs peaked at regions 160-218 and 743-854.

After removal of 2 bases from V and 4 bases from J, the junction contained 4 bases not matched to a gene. The CDR3 covers 14 residues. In germline, CDR1 is MNHNS, CDR2 SASEGT. Assay: immunoSEQ multiplex PCR; the TCRdb copy retains only in-frame clones and omits some. The sample records around 120,000 clones, approximately 90% being singletons. With respect to this clone: Its antigen is undetermined.

This TCR was recovered from an adult in good health. This chain links TRBV6-1 with TRBJ2-7; 8 bases line up with TRBD2. The source material was peripheral blood, sampled on day 0 of MenACWY control vaccination. CDR3 in DNA: TGTGCCAGCAGTGAAATACTAGCGGAGTACGAGCAGTACTTC. Translated, it gives CASSEILAEYEQYF.